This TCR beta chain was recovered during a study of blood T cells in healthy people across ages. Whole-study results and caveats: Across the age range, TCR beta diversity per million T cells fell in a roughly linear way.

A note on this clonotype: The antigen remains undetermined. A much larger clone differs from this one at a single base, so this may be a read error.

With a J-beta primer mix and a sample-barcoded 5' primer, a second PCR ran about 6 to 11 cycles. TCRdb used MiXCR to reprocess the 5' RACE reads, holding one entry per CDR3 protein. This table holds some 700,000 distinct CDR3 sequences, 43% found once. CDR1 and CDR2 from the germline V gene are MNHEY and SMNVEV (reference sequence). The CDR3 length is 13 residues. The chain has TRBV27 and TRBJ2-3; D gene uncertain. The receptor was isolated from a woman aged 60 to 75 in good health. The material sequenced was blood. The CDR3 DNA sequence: TGTGCCAGCAGTTTTACATGGGCAGATGCGCAGTATTTT. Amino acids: CASSFTWADAQYF.